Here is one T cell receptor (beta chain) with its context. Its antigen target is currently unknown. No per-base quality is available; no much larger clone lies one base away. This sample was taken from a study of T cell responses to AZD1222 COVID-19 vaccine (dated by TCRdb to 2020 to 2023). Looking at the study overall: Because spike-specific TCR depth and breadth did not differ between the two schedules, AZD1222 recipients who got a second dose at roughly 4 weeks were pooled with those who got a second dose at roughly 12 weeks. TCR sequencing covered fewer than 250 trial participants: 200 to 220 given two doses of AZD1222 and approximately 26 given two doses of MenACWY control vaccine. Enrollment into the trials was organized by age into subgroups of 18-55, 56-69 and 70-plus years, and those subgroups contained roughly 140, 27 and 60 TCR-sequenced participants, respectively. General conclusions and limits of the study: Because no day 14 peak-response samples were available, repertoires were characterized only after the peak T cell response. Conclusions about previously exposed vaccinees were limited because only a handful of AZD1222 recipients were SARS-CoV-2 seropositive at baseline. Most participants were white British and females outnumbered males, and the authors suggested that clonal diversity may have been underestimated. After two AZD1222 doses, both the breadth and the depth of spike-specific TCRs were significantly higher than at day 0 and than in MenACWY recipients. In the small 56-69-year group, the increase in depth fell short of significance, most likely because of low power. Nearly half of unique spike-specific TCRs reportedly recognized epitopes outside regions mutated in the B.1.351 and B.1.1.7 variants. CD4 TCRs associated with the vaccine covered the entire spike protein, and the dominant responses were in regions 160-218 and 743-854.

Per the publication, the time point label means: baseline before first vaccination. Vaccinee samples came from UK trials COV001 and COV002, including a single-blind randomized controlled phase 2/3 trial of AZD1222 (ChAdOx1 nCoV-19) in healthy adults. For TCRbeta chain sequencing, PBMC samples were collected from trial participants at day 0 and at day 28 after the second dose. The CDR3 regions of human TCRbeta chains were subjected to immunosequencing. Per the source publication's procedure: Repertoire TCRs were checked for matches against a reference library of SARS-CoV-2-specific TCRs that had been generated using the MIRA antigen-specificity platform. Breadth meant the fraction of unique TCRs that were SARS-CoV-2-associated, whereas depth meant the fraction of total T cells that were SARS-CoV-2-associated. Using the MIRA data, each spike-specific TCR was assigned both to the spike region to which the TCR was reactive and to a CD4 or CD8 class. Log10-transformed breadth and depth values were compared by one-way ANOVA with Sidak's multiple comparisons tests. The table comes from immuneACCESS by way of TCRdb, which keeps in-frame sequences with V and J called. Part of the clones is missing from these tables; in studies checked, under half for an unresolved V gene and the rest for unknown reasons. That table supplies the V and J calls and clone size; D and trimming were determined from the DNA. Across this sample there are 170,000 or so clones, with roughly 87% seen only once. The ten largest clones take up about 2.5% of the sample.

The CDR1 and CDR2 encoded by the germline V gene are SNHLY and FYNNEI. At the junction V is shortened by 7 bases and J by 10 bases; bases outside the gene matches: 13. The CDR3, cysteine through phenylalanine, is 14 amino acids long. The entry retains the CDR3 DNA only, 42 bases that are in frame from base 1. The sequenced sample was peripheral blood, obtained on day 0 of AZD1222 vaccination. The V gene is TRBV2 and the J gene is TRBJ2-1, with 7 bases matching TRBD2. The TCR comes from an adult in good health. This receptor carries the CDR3 CASTTGGGPGEQFF. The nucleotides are TGTGCCAGCACCACGGGGGGAGGGCCTGGGGAGCAGTTCTTC.